The T cell receptor (beta chain) described here comes from a study of cytomegalovirus exposure and HLA in healthy donors. Study conclusions and caveats: In vitro confirmation showed a few CMV-associated chains to be CMV antigen specific.

Remarks on this clone: Its specificity is not known.

The PCR ran on 60 Vbeta and 13 Jbeta primers. TCRdb keeps only in-frame clones here, not all; method: immunoSEQ multiplex PCR. The sample table sets out about 120,000 clones. The germline V and J ends were trimmed by 1 base and 0 bases, with 10 bases remaining between them. Germline lookup yields CDR1 SGHNT and CDR2 YENEEA. The CDR3 extends over 17 amino acids. The specimen sequenced was PBMCs. The sequence came from a man between 18 and 29 years old in good health and CMV-seronegative. The chain joins TRBV11-3 to TRBJ2-6; D call uncertain. CDR3 amino acids: CASSLGASASGANVLTF. The CDR3 nucleotides are TGTGCCAGCAGCTTAGGGGCAAGTGCCTCTGGGGCCAACGTCCTGACTTTC.